There are many counts of the clone carrying this T cell receptor beta chain. The sample originates from a study of early T cells in non-severe SARS-CoV-2 infection. One entry per CDR3 protein results from TCRdb running MiXCR on the 5' RACE reads. Of about 50,000 distinct CDR3 sequences listed, over 5% are singletons. Sequencing was performed on whole blood, taken at baseline. This receptor was obtained from an adult who was a healthcare worker with PCR-confirmed SARS-CoV-2 infection or an uninfected control (not recorded which).

The CDR3 DNA follows: TGCAGTGCTGGTAGGGACAGCCTGAACACTGAAGCTTTCTTT. This gives the protein CSAGRDSLNTEAFF. The V gene is TRBV20-1, the J gene TRBJ1-1, with 7 bases lining up with TRBD1. The ends lost 5 bases at V and 0 bases at J; junction bases unmatched: 6. CDR1 DFQATT and CDR2 SNEGSKA come from the germline V gene (reference sequence). This CDR3 is built from 14 residues.